This T cell receptor beta chain derives from a study of CD8 T cells in Susac syndrome (dated by TCRdb to about 2019). Background for the entire study: Of the Susac syndrome patients who were sequenced, about six had clinically active disease and roughly 8 were in clinical remission. At blood withdrawal, Susac syndrome patients were either therapy-naive, taking corticosteroids (in some cases with IVIg as well), or taking IVIg alone. Whether CD8+ T cell activation and differentiation in Susac syndrome was antigen driven was tested using repertoire sequencing. Study-wide conclusions, independent of this receptor: In patients with Susac syndrome, the CD4+ T cell repertoire showed no detectable clonal expansion. The TCR sequencing and HLA analysis was acknowledged to have included a relatively small number of individuals.

Peripheral blood CD8+ and CD4+ T cells from healthy donors, Susac syndrome patients and multiple sclerosis patients were profiled using high-throughput TCR beta sequencing. The Susac syndrome patients fulfilled recently defined diagnostic criteria for either definite or probable disease. CD8+ TEMRA cells were enriched by FACS, while bulk CD8+ and CD4+ T cells were purified by magnetic negative isolation. Blood was collected in EDTA tubes and processed within 24 hours, with PBMCs isolated through density gradient centrifugation. PBMCs intended for TCR sequencing were frozen in liquid nitrogen and were later thawed in a 37 degrees C water bath. Purity of sorted or isolated CD4+, CD8+ and CD8+ TEMRA cells was at least 90%. Germline trimming: 4 bases from V, 4 bases from J; junction bases outside gene matches: 11. From cysteine to phenylalanine, the CDR3 is 16 amino acids long. Just CDR3 DNA is preserved here, 48 bases in frame from base 1. Sequences KGHSH (CDR1) and LQKENI (CDR2) are obtained from the germline V gene.

As to this clonotype: The antigen this receptor binds is unknown. One base away there is no much larger clone; base qualities are not given.

RNA was extracted using the RNeasy kit, and about 0.45 to 1 ug of the RNA was reverse transcribed with random hexamers. The immunoSEQ multiplex PCR assay, covering 54 Vbeta and 13 Jbeta segments, was used to amplify TCR beta CDR3 regions. PCR amplification bias was corrected using a synthetic template baseline for primer optimization and computational correction. Concerning the study's data processing: Only productive sequences were kept, with reads annotated to V, D and J genes according to IMGT and analyzed in immunoSEQ Analyzer. To calculate clonality, Shannon entropy was normalized by log2 of the number of productive unique sequences and then subtracted from one. For each patient and control, public and private clones were evaluated within the 100 most prevalent clones. Susac-specific clones were defined as absent from healthy and MS cohorts, around 970 published viral clones and other ImmuneACCESS disease sequences. In TCRdb, the public reads were trimmed at Q25 with fastp and aligned with MiXCR, with productive beta chains retained. Rows matching on CDR3 protein sequence are summarized as one entry with the most common DNA and genes. These V and J calls derive from TCRdb rather than the authors' analysis. Recorded for this sample are some 170,000 distinct CDR3 sequences; 85% to 95% of them occurred a single time. The ten largest make up 0.085% to 0.1% of the sample.

The rearranged chain carries TRBV18 and TRBJ1-2; TRBD1 aligns with 8 central bases. The sequence derives from a human donor with Susac syndrome. The sequenced sample consisted of CD4+ T cells from PBMCs. CDR3 sequence: CASSRTPGTGAYGYTF. The nucleotide sequence reads TGTGCCAGCTCACGAACTCCCGGGACAGGCGCCTATGGCTACACCTTC.